These 5 T cell receptor beta chains were all obtained from the same sample, sequenced in a study of cytomegalovirus exposure and HLA in healthy donors. 60 Vbeta and 13 Jbeta primers were used in PCR. Profiled with immunoSEQ multiplex PCR; TCRdb holds only in-frame clones, not every one. The listing records 130,000 or so clones. The specimen was PBMCs. Receptors were obtained from a woman aged 40 to 50 in good health and CMV-seronegative.

The chain recombines TRBV20-1 with TRBJ2-7; tentatively, D is TRBD2 (6 bases). The germline V gene encodes CDR1 DFQATT and CDR2 SNEGSKA (reference sequence). The length of the CDR3 is 9 residues. CDR3 sequence: CSALLEGKV. Written as DNA, the CDR3 is TGCAGTGCGCTCTTGGAGGGTAAAGTC.

This chain uses TRBV2 with TRBJ2-3; D gene unclear. V lost 7 bases, J lost 6 bases, and 17 bases lay in between. CDR3 length: 14 residues. The germline V gene encodes CDR1 SNHLY and CDR2 FYNNEI. This CDR3 reads CASTLGPGGDTQYF. The CDR3 nucleotides read TGTGCCAGCACCCTTGGGCCAGGTGGGGATACGCAGTATTTT.

The chain joins TRBV5-6 to TRBJ1-4; D remains unclear. Trimming removed 4 bases from V and 5 bases from J, with 6 bases in between. This CDR3 has 12 residues. Germline loops: CDR1 SGHDT, CDR2 YYEEEE. The CDR3: CASSTPNEKLFF. The CDR3 DNA follows: TGTGCCAGCAGCACACCGAATGAAAAACTGTTTTTT.

The CDR3 bases are TGTGCCAGTAGTACAAGTCAGGGTTGGGACACTGAAGCTTTCTTT. Protein product: CASSTSQGWDTEAFF. V is TRBV19 and J is TRBJ1-1; a weak D match, TRBD1 (5 bases). Germline V gene sequence: CDR1 LNHDA, CDR2 SQIVND (reference sequence). This CDR3 has 15 residues. V shed 4 bases and J shed 3 bases, with 15 bases lying between them.

This sequence joins TRBV2 and TRBJ2-3; D gene uncertain. The germline CDR1 and CDR2 sequences are SNHLY and FYNNEI. The CDR3 has 14 amino acids. V shed 6 bases and J shed 4 bases, with 14 bases lying between them. As DNA, the CDR3 is TGTGCCAGCAGGGATTGGGCCAGCTCAGATACGCAGTATTTT. It codes for CASRDWASSDTQYF.